The 9 T cell receptor beta chains in this list originate from one sample, sequenced in a study of T cells after yellow fever vaccination. MiXCR was run by TCRdb on the 5' RACE reads, yielding one entry per CDR3 protein. The sample carries 400,000 to 650,000 distinct CDR3 sequences, about a fifth recorded once. The sequencing here drew on PBMCs, taken roughly 20 days after the first yellow fever vaccination. Source of these receptors: a man between 18 and 29 years old who received the YFV17D yellow fever vaccine.

This clonotype was recorded at least ten times. The chain employs TRBV6-5 and TRBJ2-7, with 11 bases lining up with TRBD2. The CDR3 is made up of 13 amino acids. Trimming at V came to 4 bases and at J to 10 bases, leaving 6 bases not matched to a gene. The germline V gene has CDR1 MNHEY and CDR2 SVGAGI. CDR3 region: CASSSRLAGLQYV. CDR3 in DNA: TGTGCCAGCAGTTCAAGACTAGCGGGGTTACAGTACGTC.

The chain recombines TRBV28 with TRBJ2-7, with D perhaps matching TRBD1 or TRBD2 (5 bases each). This CDR3 is 14 amino acids long. V lost 6 bases, J lost 7 bases, and 19 bases lay in between. Germline V CDR1 and CDR2: MDHEN, SYDVKM. The CDR3 coding sequence is TGTGCCAGCAGGTCTGGGGCAGGAGGCTCAGAGCAGTACGTC. Amino acid sequence: CASRSGAGGSEQYV.

This clonotype was seen a few times. The DNA for the CDR3 is TGTGCCAGCAGCTTAGGAGACTTCCTAGGGTACGAGCAGTACGTC. This translates into CASSLGDFLGYEQYV. This sequence joins TRBV7-8 and TRBJ2-7, with D uncertain. Germline V gives CDR1 SGHVS, CDR2 FQNEAQ. This CDR3 is built from 15 residues. Trimming shortened V by 1 base and J by 4 bases, and 14 bases separated the two germline ends.

This chain joins TRBV7-3 and TRBJ2-3; TRBD2 might be the D (6 bases). V gave up 9 bases and J gave up 8 bases, with 21 bases separating them. The CDR3 runs to 14 residues. Germline V lookup: CDR1 SGHTA, CDR2 FQGTGA. The CDR3 DNA sequence: TGTGCCAGTGGGGTAGGCGGGGTAGCCGGTACGCAGTATTTT. This translates into CASGVGGVAGTQYF.

This clonotype showed up many times. This chain joins TRBV7-2 and TRBJ2-1, with 11 bases fitting TRBD2. This CDR3 has 15 residues. Germline V gives CDR1 SGHTA, CDR2 FQGNSA. Unmatched junction bases numbered 3, after V lost 3 bases and J lost 5 bases. The CDR3: CASSLTSGVDNEQFF. DNA for the CDR3: TGTGCCAGCAGCTTGACTAGCGGGGTCGACAATGAGCAGTTCTTC.

The chain combines TRBV12-3 or TRBV12-4 with TRBJ2-3; possible D gene TRBD2, 6 bases. V was trimmed by 5 bases and J by 1 base, leaving 22 bases between them. CDR3 length: 18 residues. CDR3 protein: CASSPGLYAGPRTDTQYF. CDR3 bases: TGTGCCAGCAGTCCCGGGTTGTACGCGGGGCCCCGCACAGATACGCAGTATTTT.

This rearrangement joins TRBV9 to TRBJ2-3; TRBD2 matches 10 bases. In germline, CDR1 is SGDLS, CDR2 YYNGEE. This CDR3 is built from 16 residues. Losses at the gene ends were 0 bases for V and 4 bases for J; bases not matched to a gene: 5. The CDR3 DNA reads as TGTGCCAGCAGCGTAGCTACTAGCGGGGTAGCAGATACGCAGTATTTT. Its protein is CASSVATSGVADTQYF.

The chain has TRBV20-1 and TRBJ1-3; tentative D call: TRBD1 (6 bases). The V gene lost 1 base and the J gene lost 4 bases, with 17 bases spanning the gap. The CDR3 has 16 residues. Germline CDR1 is DFQATT and CDR2 is SNEGSKA (reference sequence). The CDR3 loop reads CSARAPDFGGGNTIYF. The CDR3 DNA reads TGCAGTGCTAGAGCTCCCGACTTCGGGGGCGGAAACACCATATATTTT.

This clonotype was detected a few times. This sequence joins TRBV5-1 and TRBJ1-6; 8 bases agree with TRBD1. The CDR3 sequence is 14 residues long. After removal of 9 bases from V and 3 bases from J, the junction contained 5 bases not matched to a gene. The V gene's germline CDR1 is SGHRS and CDR2 YFSETQ. CDR3: CATRTGLYNSPLHF. CDR3 nucleotides: TGCGCCACCAGGACAGGGCTCTATAATTCACCCCTCCACTTT.